These 32 T cell receptor beta chains share one sample of origin, sequenced in a study of OX40 agonist ivuxolimab in advanced cancers. Produced via immunoSEQ multiplex PCR; TCRdb's table is partial and in-frame only. The sample has some 32,000 clones, roughly 84% seen once. Sequenced here: CD4+ or CD8+ T cells sorted from blood, sampled in a trial of the OX40 agonist ivuxolimab. All receptors come from an adult with an advanced solid tumor such as melanoma, head and neck, liver or kidney cancer.

The chain combines TRBV6-1 with TRBJ2-1; possible D gene TRBD1, 6 bases. The CDR3 is 17 residues long. Trimming removed 2 bases from V and 4 bases from J, with 18 bases in between. Per germline, CDR1 MNHNS and CDR2 SASEGT. The CDR3 DNA is TGTGCCAGCAGTGAACCCGCTGGGGGCTCACTTTACAATGAGCAGTTCTTC. Its translation: CASSEPAGGSLYNEQFF.

This clone was detected a few times. V is TRBV27 and J is TRBJ2-7; TRBD2 matches 11 bases. Germline V CDR1 and CDR2: MNHEY, SMNVEV (reference sequence). The CDR3 loop spans 16 amino acids. J lost 1 base, V lost 4 bases, and 6 bases had no gene match. The CDR3 DNA is TGTGCCAGCAGTTCACCTAGCGGGGGGACATCCTACGAGCAGTACTTC. Protein: CASSSPSGGTSYEQYF.

The chain recombines TRBV7-9 with TRBJ2-2; no definite D call. CDR1 is SEHNR, CDR2 FQNEAQ, per germline (reference sequence). This CDR3 is built from 14 residues. Trimming cost V 1 base and J 1 base, with 4 bases left between them. The CDR3 region is CASSLGGNTGELFF. The CDR3 DNA follows: TGTGCCAGCAGCTTAGGTGGGAACACCGGGGAGCTGTTTTTT.

V and J are TRBV6-5 and TRBJ2-1; 10 bases align to TRBD2. The CDR3 has 15 residues. The V and J ends lost 0 bases and 4 bases, in that order; junction bases with no gene match: 0. The V gene's germline CDR1 is MNHEY and CDR2 SVGAGI. The CDR3 spells CASSYSAGGYNEQFF. Here the CDR3 DNA reads TGTGCCAGCAGTTACTCAGCGGGGGGGTACAATGAGCAGTTCTTC.

The V gene is TRBV9, the J gene TRBJ2-1, with 9 bases aligning to TRBD2. The V gene's germline CDR1 is SGDLS and CDR2 YYNGEE. The CDR3 consists of 14 residues. The V and J ends lost 4 bases and 5 bases, in that order; junction bases with no gene match: 4. CDR3 protein: CASSPRTSDNEQFF. The CDR3 DNA follows: TGTGCCAGCAGCCCTCGGACTAGCGACAATGAGCAGTTCTTC.

The chain uses TRBV7-8 and TRBJ2-5; 9 bases map to TRBD2. This CDR3 region has 17 residues. Germline V CDR1 and CDR2: SGHVS, FQNEAQ. V was clipped by 1 base and J by 0 bases; unmatched bases: 6. The CDR3 region has the DNA TGTGCCAGCAGCTTAGGGGTGTCTAGCGGGAACCAAGAGACCCAGTACTTC. Translated: CASSLGVSSGNQETQYF.

This chain uses TRBV19 with TRBJ1-1; maybe TRBD1 (5 bases). CDR3 length: 13 amino acids. The ends were cut back, 5 bases at V and 1 base at J, with 8 bases in the middle. Germline values: CDR1 LNHDA, CDR2 SQIVND (reference sequence). The CDR3 loop reads CASSDSSNTEAFF. CDR3 in DNA: TGTGCCAGTAGTGACAGCTCGAACACTGAAGCTTTCTTT.

CDR3 DNA: TGTGCCACCAGCGGGACAGGGGTCATTGAAGCTTTCTTT. Its translation is CATSGTGVIEAFF. The J gene is TRBJ1-1, the V gene TRBV15; TRBD1 matches 10 bases. Germline V gene sequence: CDR1 LNHNV, CDR2 YYDKDF (reference sequence). The ends lost 5 bases at V and 7 bases at J; junction bases unmatched: 4. The CDR3 consists of 13 residues.

CDR3 region: CASSLRTSLTYEQYF. In DNA form, the CDR3 reads TGCGCCAGCAGCTTGCGGACATCGTTAACCTACGAGCAGTACTTC. The rearrangement joins TRBV5-1 to TRBJ2-7, with TRBD1 as a possible D gene (5 bases). With 1 base removed from V and 2 bases from J, the gap between germline ends came to 13 bases. The germline gives CDR1 SGHRS, CDR2 YFSETQ. The CDR3 is 15 amino acids.

This clone is labeled as medium-sized. This sequence joins TRBV4-1 and TRBJ1-3; D gene unclear. Trimming took 1 base from V and 5 from J, leaving 0 bases between them. CDR3 length: 11 amino acids. Germline CDR1 MGHRA, CDR2 YSYEKL. The CDR3 spells CASSQGNTIYF. CDR3 in DNA: TGCGCCAGCAGCCAAGGAAACACCATATATTTT.

In DNA, the CDR3 is TGTGCCAGCAGTTTATCTCCCCACACCGGGGAGCTGTTTTTT. Translation gives CASSLSPHTGELFF. The chain recombines TRBV27 with TRBJ2-2; D is ambiguous. The germline gives CDR1 MNHEY, CDR2 SMNVEV (reference sequence). Trimming left V 0 bases short and J 3 bases short, with 5 bases between. The CDR3 sequence is 14 residues long.

V usage is TRBV6-1 and J usage is TRBJ1-1; 8 positions match TRBD1. The ends lost 0 bases at V and 6 bases at J; junction bases unmatched: 6. Germline V CDR1 and CDR2: MNHNS, SASEGT. The CDR3 totals 15 residues. The CDR3 region has the DNA TGTGCCAGCAGTGAAGCCGGGACAGGTGGAGCTGAAGCTTTCTTT. Protein: CASSEAGTGGAEAFF.

Here the CDR3 reads CASMDPSSYNEQFF. CDR3 DNA sequence: TGTGCCAGCATGGACCCGAGTTCGTACAATGAGCAGTTCTTC. The chain carries TRBV2 and TRBJ2-1; D unclear. CDR1 and CDR2 (germline): SNHLY, FYNNEI. The CDR3 sequence is 14 residues long. V shed 7 bases and J shed 4 bases, with 14 bases lying between them.

This clone was observed once. The V and J genes are TRBV27 and TRBJ1-6; TRBD1 aligns across 8 bases. The CDR3 consists of 13 residues. V gave up 5 bases and J gave up 9 bases; unmatched junction bases: 3. CDR1 MNHEY and CDR2 SMNVEV come from the germline V gene (reference sequence). CDR3 in amino acids: CASSQGALSPLHF. As DNA, the CDR3 is TGTGCCAGCAGTCAGGGGGCGCTTTCACCCCTCCACTTT.

With respect to this clone: Compared with germline, one end of the junction differs, possibly owing to a read error. The chain employs TRBV10-3 and TRBJ2-2, with TRBD2 identical over 8 bases. CDR1 and CDR2 (germline): ENHRY, SYGVKD. This CDR3 has 12 amino acids. The CDR3 loop reads CALSGGTGELFF. DNA of the CDR3: TGTGCCCTCAGCGGGGGAACCGGGGAGCTGTTTTTT.

This rearrangement joins TRBV5-1 to TRBJ2-7, with 8 nucleotides matching TRBD1. Germline CDR1 reads SGHRS; CDR2 reads YFSETQ. V shed 0 bases, J shed 4 bases, and the junction held 6 bases outside the gene matches. This CDR3 region has 15 residues. The CDR3 is CASSLEPGQGYEQYF. CDR3 DNA: TGCGCCAGCAGCTTGGAACCTGGACAGGGTTACGAGCAGTACTTC.

The chain carries TRBV29-1 and TRBJ2-7, with D perhaps matching TRBD1 or TRBD2 (5 bases each). The CDR3 has 13 amino acids. V lost 6 bases and J 0 bases, leaving 12 bases between the germline ends. Germline values: CDR1 SQVTM, CDR2 ANQGSEA. The CDR3 DNA reads as TGCAGCGTGGCGAGGGGAAGCTCCTACGAGCAGTACTTC. Its translation is CSVARGSSYEQYF.

In the case of this clone: Germline is not matched at one junction end, which may reflect a read error. The chain is built from TRBV7-9 and TRBJ2-4; tentatively, D is TRBD1 (6 bases). This CDR3 region has 12 residues. The V gene's germline CDR1 is SEHNR and CDR2 FQNEAQ (reference sequence). DNA of the CDR3: TGTGCCAGCAGCTCAGGACAGAAAAGAATAAACTTC. Protein sequence: CASSSGQKRINF.

J is TRBJ2-7 and V is TRBV6-1; possible D gene TRBD2, 5 bases. CDR1 MNHNS and CDR2 SASEGT come from the germline V gene. The CDR3 runs to 16 residues. The V gene lost 0 bases and the J gene lost 2 bases, with 14 bases spanning the gap. The CDR3 nucleotides read TGTGCCAGCAGTGAAGCGCTGAGGGCCAGGACCTACGAGCAGTACTTC. This gives the protein CASSEALRARTYEQYF.

The chain recombines TRBV7-9 with TRBJ2-1, with D perhaps matching TRBD1 or TRBD2 (5 bases each). This CDR3 is 13 amino acids long. V lost 7 bases to trimming and J lost 8 bases, with 15 bases between them. Germline lookup yields CDR1 SEHNR and CDR2 FQNEAQ (reference sequence). As DNA, the CDR3 is TGTGCCAGCAACCTCCGGGACGGCGATGAGCAGTTCTTC. It codes for CASNLRDGDEQFF.

The V call is TRBV2, the J call TRBJ1-1; 7 bases are shared with TRBD1. Trimming removed 6 bases from V and 5 bases from J; junction bases left unmatched: 12. Germline CDR1 SNHLY, CDR2 FYNNEI. The CDR3 length is 15 residues. This CDR3 reads CASRQVPTGRTEAFF. DNA for the CDR3: TGTGCCAGCAGACAGGTTCCGACAGGGCGAACTGAAGCTTTCTTT.

The genes are TRBV13 and TRBJ2-1; D may correspond to TRBD1 or TRBD2 (6 bases each). The CDR3 totals 16 residues. Trimming removed 5 bases at V and 7 bases at J, with 21 bases between. CDR1 PRHDT and CDR2 FYEKMQ come from the germline V gene (reference sequence). The CDR3 DNA follows: TGTGCCAGCAGCCCGGAGGGGGGACCCTTAGGGAATGAGCAGTTCTTC. Protein: CASSPEGGPLGNEQFF.

J is TRBJ2-5 and V is TRBV27, with 7 bases that match TRBD1. Per the germline V gene, CDR1 is MNHEY and CDR2 is SMNVEV (reference sequence). Trimming removed 4 bases from V and 1 base from J; junction bases left unmatched: 3. This CDR3 has 14 amino acids. The CDR3 region is CASSSQGFQETQYF. The DNA of the CDR3 is TGTGCCAGCAGTTCACAGGGGTTCCAAGAGACCCAGTACTTC.

V gene TRBV9 combines with J gene TRBJ2-6; no clear D gene. In germline, CDR1 is SGDLS, CDR2 YYNGEE. The V end was cut by 3 bases, the J end by 0 bases, with 10 bases between. The CDR3 runs 16 residues. CDR3 coding DNA: TGTGCCAGCAGCGGCAGACGGAGCTCTGGGGCCAACGTCCTGACTTTC. This gives the protein CASSGRRSSGANVLTF.

V and J are TRBV29-1 and TRBJ2-1; 11 bases are shared with TRBD2. Germline CDR1 reads SQVTM; CDR2 reads ANQGSEA. The CDR3 length is 14 residues. J was trimmed by 4 bases and V by 7 bases; bases with no gene match: 6. CDR3 amino acids: CSALAGGIYNEQFF. The CDR3 DNA reads as TGCAGCGCATTAGCGGGAGGGATTTACAATGAGCAGTTCTTC.

The V call is TRBV29-1, the J call TRBJ1-1; D not resolved. The CDR3 contains 11 residues. V lost 4 bases, J lost 5 bases, and 8 bases lay in between. Germline V CDR1 and CDR2: SQVTM, ANQGSEA. In DNA, the CDR3 is TGCAGCGTTGTCCCGCGGACTGAAGCTTTCTTT. Encoded protein: CSVVPRTEAFF.

The rearrangement joins TRBV7-9 to TRBJ2-7; no firm D call. CDR1 is SEHNR and CDR2 is FQNEAQ in the germline V gene (reference sequence). The CDR3 covers 13 residues. The V end lost 0 bases, the J end lost 5 bases, and 8 bases lay between the germline ends. The CDR3 here is CASSLALGNEQYF. In DNA, the CDR3 is TGTGCCAGCAGCTTAGCGCTGGGGAACGAGCAGTACTTC. The full variable domain, with the rest looked up from reference TRBV7-9 and TRBJ2-7, is DTGVSQNPRHKITKRGQNVTFRCDPISEHNRLYWYRQTLGQGPEFLTYFQNEAQLEKSRLLSDRFSAERPKGSFSTLEIQRTEQGDSAMYLCASSLALGNEQYFGPGTRLTVT.

In DNA form, the CDR3 reads TGCGCCAGCAGTGAAAGCGGGAGCCCTTCCTACGAGCAGTACTTC. Its translation: CASSESGSPSYEQYF. The chain is built from TRBV10-1 and TRBJ2-7; 8 bases are shared with TRBD2. CDR1 is WNHNN and CDR2 is SYGVQD in the germline V gene (reference sequence). The CDR3 totals 15 residues. Germline trimming cut 3 bases from V and 1 base from J; bases unmatched to any gene: 5.

Only a few counts were recorded for this clone. V and J are TRBV18 and TRBJ2-7; D may be TRBD1 or TRBD2 (6 bases each). The length of the CDR3 is 15 residues. Germline loops: CDR1 KGHSH, CDR2 LQKENI. Trimming took 4 bases from V and 0 from J, leaving 13 bases between them. CDR3 nucleotide sequence: TGTGCCAGCTCACGTCGGGGGCTGAGCTCCTACGAGCAGTACTTC. It specifies CASSRRGLSSYEQYF.

This clone appeared a single time. The chain couples TRBV4-1 to TRBJ2-6; D is undetermined. CDR1 is MGHRA, CDR2 YSYEKL, per germline. The CDR3 has 15 residues. V was pared by 2 bases and J by 0 bases, with 5 bases between. CDR3 DNA: TGCGCCAGCAGCCAAATAATCTCTGGGGCCAACGTCCTGACTTTC. This translates into CASSQIISGANVLTF.

The V call is TRBV6-5, the J call TRBJ2-7; either TRBD1 or TRBD2 may fit D (5 bases each). Trimming took 2 bases from V and 0 from J, leaving 5 bases between them. Germline CDR1 MNHEY, CDR2 SVGAGI. The CDR3 has 13 residues. The DNA for the CDR3 is TGTGCCAGCAGTTACGGGGGCTCCTACGAGCAGTACTTC. It encodes CASSYGGSYEQYF.

This sequence joins TRBV4-1 and TRBJ2-5, with D possibly TRBD1 on 6 matching bases. Germline loops: CDR1 MGHRA, CDR2 YSYEKL. The V end was cut by 2 bases, the J end by 2 bases, with 15 bases between. The CDR3 is 16 amino acids. The CDR3 here is CASSQTRDTSQETQYF. The CDR3 region has the DNA TGCGCCAGCAGCCAAACCCGGGACACGAGTCAAGAGACCCAGTACTTC.